The clone carrying this T cell receptor beta chain turned up a few times. When sampled, the donors appeared nominally healthy, though they likely had unrecorded immune exposures. The PCR had 60 Vbeta and 13 Jbeta primers. TCRdb's copy holds only in-frame clones and misses some; the assay was immunoSEQ multiplex PCR. Of approximately 190,000 clones detected, about 86% appear once; the ten largest clones hold under 2%. The data were obtained in a study of cytomegalovirus exposure and HLA in healthy donors. Study background: Among the 300 to 400 donors who were genotyped, about 80% fell in the genetic ancestry cluster that is associated with self-reported Caucasian donors.

The CDR3 spans 18 residues. After removal of 0 bases from V and 1 base from J, the junction contained 7 bases not matched to a gene. Germline values: CDR1 SGHRS, CDR2 YFSETQ. The specimen was PBMCs. The clonotype comes from a man aged 35-49 years in good health and CMV-seropositive. The chain employs TRBV5-1 and TRBJ2-2, with 9 bases that match TRBD2. CDR3 loop: CASSLEAGGPGNTGELFF. CDR3 in DNA: TGCGCCAGCAGCTTGGAGGCGGGAGGGCCAGGGAACACCGGGGAGCTGTTTTTT.